The clone carrying this T cell receptor (beta chain) was observed a handful of times. Its antigen is currently unknown. One entry per CDR3 protein results from TCRdb running MiXCR on the 5' RACE reads. The sample gives just under 600,000 distinct CDR3 sequences, less than 15% of which show up once; over 12% is in the top ten. The sample originates from a study of T cells after yellow fever vaccination. Findings of the study overall: Re-detected after boosting: most primary clones, almost 98% of CD4 and roughly 88% of CD8.

CDR3 size: 13 residues. The germline CDR1 and CDR2 sequences are SQVTM and ANQGSEA. Trimming removed 6 bases from V and 3 bases from J; junction bases left unmatched: 8. This chain uses TRBV29-1 with TRBJ2-7, with 7 bases aligning to TRBD1. The specimen comprised PBMCs, sampled on the day of the yellow fever booster vaccination. The receptor was derived from a man younger than 40 who received the YFV17D yellow fever vaccine. DNA of the CDR3: TGCAGCGTCGGAGAGACAGGGAACTACGAGCAGTACTTC. Its protein is CSVGETGNYEQYF.